These 22 T cell receptor delta chains were sequenced from one sample in a study of Vδ1+ human thymocytes. These receptors are not linked to any known antigen. The study, taken as a whole, reports: Highly polyclonal TRG and TRD repertoires with Gaussian CDR3 length distributions appeared in thymus.

Sequences come from RNA converted to cDNA by reverse transcription. Multiplex PCR used pooled V-gene forward primers and a constant-region reverse primer to amplify CDR3s. TCRdb processed the multiplex PCR reads again with the CATT caller. The top ten clones hold under 0.3% of a sample with about 75,000 delta-chain clones, 30% to 45% of them seen once. Source material: Vdelta1+ gamma-delta thymocytes from the thymus. The subset: FACS-sorted CD3+ TCRalphabeta- TCRVdelta1+ TCRVdelta2- thymocytes. These receptors were taken from a boy under two years old who had congenital heart surgery.

As for this clone: Other DNA sequences in the same sample also yield this CDR3. This rearrangement joins TRDV1 to TRDJ1; 9 bases fit TRDD2. Germline values: CDR1 TSWWSYY, CDR2 QGS. With 2 bases clipped from V and 7 bases from J, the junction kept 32 bases outside the gene matches. The CDR3 has 23 residues. CDR3 DNA: TGTGCTCTTGGGGAAGCCCCCTCTTGCCTTCCTACACAGGGGGGTACCTCTACCTCTAAACTCATCTTT. Its translation is CALGEAPSCLPTQGGTSTSKLIF.

The J gene is TRDJ1, the V gene TRDV1; 7 positions match TRDD2. The CDR3 sequence is 17 residues long. Germline CDR1 TSWWSYY, CDR2 QGS. V shed 0 bases, J shed 3 bases, and the junction held 10 bases outside the gene matches. CDR3 loop: CALGELRLPDNSDKLIF. The CDR3 region has the DNA TGTGCTCTTGGGGAACTCCGCCTTCCTGACAACTCCGATAAACTCATCTTT.

V gene TRDV1 combines with J gene TRDJ1, with 9 nucleotides matching TRDD3. The junction had 20 bases not matched to a gene; V was cut back by 2 bases and J by 7 bases. Germline CDR1 and CDR2: TSWWSYY and QGS. The CDR3 has 19 residues. The CDR3: CALGEIHSTGGHTSGKLIF. For the CDR3, the DNA is TGTGCTCTTGGGGAAATTCATTCTACTGGGGGACACACCAGCGGTAAACTCATCTTT.

The table lists this clone with a few counts. The chain recombines TRDV1 with TRDJ1; tentative D call: TRDD3 (5 bases). CDR1 and CDR2 from the germline V gene are TSWWSYY and QGS. The CDR3 covers 16 residues. V lost 3 bases and J 7 bases, leaving 21 bases between the germline ends. The CDR3 sequence is CALGDCPEGGAGKLIF. Here the CDR3 DNA reads TGTGCTCTTGGGGATTGCCCCGAGGGGGGGGCCGGTAAACTCATCTTT.

The chain couples TRDV1 to TRDJ1, with D possibly matching TRDD2 (5 bases). This CDR3 comprises 16 residues. V gave up 6 bases and J gave up 8 bases, with 25 bases separating them. Per germline, CDR1 TSWWSYY and CDR2 QGS. CDR3 DNA sequence: TGTGCTCTTGGATCCCCCGGGCCTTCTCCCGTACAGAAACTCATCTTT. Protein product: CALGSPGPSPVQKLIF.

This clone has just a few counts. The chain links TRDV1 to TRDJ1; perhaps TRDD3 as D (6 bases). CDR1 TSWWSYY and CDR2 QGS come from the germline V gene. The CDR3 consists of 17 residues. The ends were cut back, 1 base at V and 1 base at J, with 16 bases in the middle. In nucleotides, the CDR3 is TGTGCTCTTGGGGAACGGGATAGGGGAGGAAGCACCGATAAACTCATCTTT. Its protein product is CALGERDRGGSTDKLIF.

The chain has TRDV1 and TRDJ1; D not certain. There are 18 residues in the CDR3. Germline lookup yields CDR1 TSWWSYY and CDR2 QGS. Trimming stripped 0 bases from V and 0 bases from J, with 17 bases between. CDR3 sequence (DNA): TGTGCTCTTGGGGAACTTTATCTTAAAAGCCCGAACACCGATAAACTCATCTTT. Its protein is CALGELYLKSPNTDKLIF.

This clone has more than one count but fewer than ten. The chain has TRDV1 and TRDJ1, with D tentatively TRDD3 (5 bases). The ends were cut back, 1 base at V and 11 bases at J, with 20 bases in the middle. The CDR3 length is 15 residues. In germline, CDR1 is TSWWSYY, CDR2 QGS. CDR3 sequence reads: CALGEPPLLGLGLIF. The DNA for the CDR3 is TGTGCTCTTGGGGAACCCCCCTTGCTGGGCTTAGGCCTCATCTTT.

This chain uses TRDV1 with TRDJ1, with D possibly TRDD3 on 10 matching bases. Germline lookup yields CDR1 TSWWSYY and CDR2 QGS. This CDR3 is built from 21 residues. The germline V and J ends were trimmed by 1 base and 1 base, with 28 bases remaining between them. CDR3 nucleotides: TGTGCTCTTGGGGAACCCTCCTCCTTCCTACCCTGGGGGATAGGCACCGATAAACTCATCTTT. Its protein product is CALGEPSSFLPWGIGTDKLIF.

Regarding this clone: Additional DNA sequences in this sample encode the identical CDR3. The chain joins TRDV1 to TRDJ1; a weak D match, TRDD3 (6 bases). Germline V lookup: CDR1 TSWWSYY, CDR2 QGS. The CDR3 runs 20 residues. V was trimmed by 5 bases and J by 0 bases, leaving 28 bases between them. DNA of the CDR3: TGTGCTCTTGGGACCCGATCCGCGTTGGGGATTCGTCAGTACACCGATAAACTCATCTTT. Translating gives CALGTRSALGIRQYTDKLIF.

Comment on this clone: At one of its ends the junction is not consistent with the germline gene, which may arise from a read error. This chain connects TRDV1 to TRDJ1; 9 positions match TRDD3. The CDR3 covers 23 residues. Germline loops: CDR1 TSWWSYY, CDR2 QGS. The CDR3 region is CALRDGRAAEYDWGTEYTDKLIF. The CDR3 bases are TGTGCTCTTAGGGACGGGAGAGCCGCTGAATACGACTGGGGGACCGAGTACACCGATAAACTCATCTTT.

The chain employs TRDV1 and TRDJ1; 13 bases are a match to TRDD3. Germline V gene lookup returns CDR1 TSWWSYY and CDR2 QGS. CDR3 length equals 23 residues. V lost 4 bases and J lost 0; bases outside the gene matches: 23. The CDR3 sequence: CALGVPAYDLHWGIRWYTDKLIF. The CDR3 DNA sequence: TGTGCTCTTGGGGTCCCCGCCTACGACTTACACTGGGGGATACGCTGGTACACCGATAAACTCATCTTT.

V is TRDV1 and J is TRDJ1; 11 bases map to TRDD3. The CDR3 sequence is 21 residues long. Germline CDR1 and CDR2: TSWWSYY and QGS. The V and J ends lost 2 bases and 4 bases, in that order; junction bases with no gene match: 21. In DNA, the CDR3 is TGTGCTCTTGGGGAAGAAGCAGTGTGGATTGGGGGATACGGTTACGGCGATAAACTCATCTTT. Translated, it gives CALGEEAVWIGGYGYGDKLIF.

The rearrangement joins TRDV1 to TRDJ1; TRDD3 matches 13 bases. The J segment lost 0 bases and the V segment lost 0 bases, leaving 28 bases of the junction unmatched. The CDR3 extends over 26 amino acids. CDR1 TSWWSYY and CDR2 QGS come from the germline V gene. This CDR3 reads CALGELERTPPLLYWGIRLYTDKLIF. The DNA for the CDR3 is TGTGCTCTTGGGGAACTAGAACGGACACCACCCCTCTTATACTGGGGGATACGGTTGTACACCGATAAACTCATCTTT.

This sequence joins TRDV2 and TRDJ1; D is undetermined. Trimming cost V 0 bases and J 4 bases, with 8 bases left between them. Germline loops: CDR1 GEAIGNYY, CDR2 EKD. This CDR3 comprises 13 residues. CDR3 in DNA: TGTGCCTGTGACACCGAACGAGTCGATAAACTCATCTTT. This gives the protein CACDTERVDKLIF.

The chain couples TRDV1 to TRDJ1; possible D gene TRDD2, 6 bases. This CDR3 region has 19 residues. V lost 2 bases and J 2 bases, leaving 24 bases between the germline ends. The germline gives CDR1 TSWWSYY, CDR2 QGS. CDR3 sequence: CALGEKSYLRPPRTDKLIF. The DNA for the CDR3 is TGTGCTCTTGGGGAAAAGTCCTACCTGAGACCCCCAAGGACCGATAAACTCATCTTT.

In its sample, this clone was seen a few times. This rearrangement joins TRDV2 to TRDJ1; 9 bases align to TRDD3. This CDR3 comprises 20 residues. Germline CDR1 is GEAIGNYY and CDR2 is EKD. The V gene end was trimmed by 0 bases and the J gene end by 0 bases; junction bases not matched to a gene: 16. CDR3 loop: CACDTHTMPSAGGYTDKLIF. CDR3 sequence (DNA): TGTGCCTGTGACACCCATACGATGCCCTCGGCTGGGGGATACACCGATAAACTCATCTTT.

The chain links TRDV1 to TRDJ1, with 13 positions matching TRDD3. In germline, CDR1 is TSWWSYY, CDR2 QGS. The CDR3 is made up of 23 amino acids. V lost 5 bases and J lost 0; bases outside the gene matches: 24. The CDR3 bases are TGTGCTCTTGGGACCCGTCGTCTTCCTACGTTCATTACTGGGGGATACGACACCGATAAACTCATCTTT. Its translation: CALGTRRLPTFITGGYDTDKLIF.

Only a few counts were recorded for this clone. The chain carries TRDV1 and TRDJ1; 7 positions match TRDD2. The CDR3 extends over 18 amino acids. Looked up from germline, CDR1 is TSWWSYY and CDR2 is QGS. The V segment lost 0 bases and the J segment 3 bases; nucleotides outside the gene matches: 13. The CDR3 bases are TGTGCTCTTGGGGAACTAGCCTTCCTGCCTACTTCTGCCGATAAACTCATCTTT. This sequence encodes CALGELAFLPTSADKLIF.

This clone appeared a few times. The chain recombines TRDV1 with TRDJ1, with 9 bases that match TRDD2. The V gene end was trimmed by 6 bases and the J gene end by 0 bases; junction bases not matched to a gene: 26. This CDR3 region has 22 residues. Germline assignment: CDR1 TSWWSYY and CDR2 QGS. CDR3 in amino acids: CALGYLRPSYVNGELNTDKLIF. The DNA for the CDR3 is TGTGCTCTTGGTTACCTTCGGCCTTCCTACGTTAATGGGGAGCTGAACACCGATAAACTCATCTTT.

This clone was seen only a few times. The chain carries TRDV1 and TRDJ1; 11 bases are a match to TRDD3. This CDR3 has 17 amino acids. V trimming: 2 bases; J trimming: 8 bases; junction bases outside the gene matches: 13. Germline V lookup: CDR1 TSWWSYY, CDR2 QGS. Here the CDR3 reads CALGENVQWGIRAKLIF. CDR3 nucleotides: TGTGCTCTTGGGGAAAACGTCCAGTGGGGGATACGAGCCAAACTCATCTTT.

V usage is TRDV1 and J usage is TRDJ1, with 9 positions matching TRDD3. Germline trimming cut 3 bases from V and 8 bases from J; bases unmatched to any gene: 19. The germline gives CDR1 TSWWSYY, CDR2 QGS. This CDR3 comprises 18 residues. The CDR3 loop is CALGDPPPTLTGGKKLIF. CDR3 in DNA: TGTGCTCTTGGGGATCCCCCCCCTACTTTAACTGGGGGAAAAAAACTCATCTTT.